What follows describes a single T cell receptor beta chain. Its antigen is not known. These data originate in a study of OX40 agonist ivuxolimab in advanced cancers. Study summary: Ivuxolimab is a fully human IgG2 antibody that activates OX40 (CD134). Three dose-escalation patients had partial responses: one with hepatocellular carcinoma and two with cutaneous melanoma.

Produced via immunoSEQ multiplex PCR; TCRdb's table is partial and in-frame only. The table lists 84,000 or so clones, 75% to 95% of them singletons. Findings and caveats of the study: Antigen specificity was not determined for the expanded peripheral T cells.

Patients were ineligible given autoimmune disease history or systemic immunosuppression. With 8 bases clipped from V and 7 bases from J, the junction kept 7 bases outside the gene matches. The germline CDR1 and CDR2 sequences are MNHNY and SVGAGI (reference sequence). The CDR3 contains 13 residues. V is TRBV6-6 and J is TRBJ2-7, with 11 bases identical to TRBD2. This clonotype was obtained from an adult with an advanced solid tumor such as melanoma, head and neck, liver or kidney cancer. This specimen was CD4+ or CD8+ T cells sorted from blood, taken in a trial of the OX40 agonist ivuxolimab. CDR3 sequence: CASATSGSGEQYF. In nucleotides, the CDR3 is TGTGCCAGCGCCACTAGCGGGAGTGGGGAGCAGTACTTC.